The clone carrying this T cell receptor beta chain was seen a single time. Its antigen is unidentified. The data are from a study of a mutant IDH1 vaccine in newly diagnosed glioma. In the study overall: Patients in the study were vaccinated eight times, receiving shots in weeks 1, 3, 5, 7, 11, 15, 19 and 23.

Some clones are missing from TCRdb's copy, which holds only in-frame ones; the method was immunoSEQ multiplex PCR. The table has tens of thousands of clones, around 82% seen once. As to time point: week 5, during vaccination. Vaccination used 300 ug of mutant IDH1 20-mer peptide per dose, with topical imiquimod. Source: PBMCs, taken from a glioma patient whose treatment included an IDH1 peptide vaccine. The source is a woman between 18 and 30 years old with glioma. Some clones in this sample may be carry-over from other donors' samples.

CDR3 in DNA: TGTGCCAGCAGCCCCCGGACTAGCGGGAACGAGCAGTACTTC. This gives the protein CASSPRTSGNEQYF. The J gene is TRBJ2-7, the V gene TRBV7-9, with 12 bases identical to TRBD2. This CDR3 comprises 14 residues. Germline loops: CDR1 SEHNR, CDR2 FQNEAQ (reference sequence). The V gene end was trimmed by 5 bases and the J gene end by 5 bases; junction bases not matched to a gene: 4.